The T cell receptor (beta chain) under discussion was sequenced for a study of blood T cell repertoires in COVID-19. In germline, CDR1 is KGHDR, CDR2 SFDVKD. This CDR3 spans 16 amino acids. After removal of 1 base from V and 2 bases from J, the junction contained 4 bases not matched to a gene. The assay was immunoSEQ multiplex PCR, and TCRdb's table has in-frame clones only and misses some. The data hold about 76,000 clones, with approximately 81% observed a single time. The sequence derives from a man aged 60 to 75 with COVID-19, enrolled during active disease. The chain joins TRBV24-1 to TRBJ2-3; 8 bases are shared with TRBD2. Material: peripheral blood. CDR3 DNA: TGTGCCACCAGTGATTTTAGCGGGAAGGCCACAGATACGCAGTATTTT. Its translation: CATSDFSGKATDTQYF.